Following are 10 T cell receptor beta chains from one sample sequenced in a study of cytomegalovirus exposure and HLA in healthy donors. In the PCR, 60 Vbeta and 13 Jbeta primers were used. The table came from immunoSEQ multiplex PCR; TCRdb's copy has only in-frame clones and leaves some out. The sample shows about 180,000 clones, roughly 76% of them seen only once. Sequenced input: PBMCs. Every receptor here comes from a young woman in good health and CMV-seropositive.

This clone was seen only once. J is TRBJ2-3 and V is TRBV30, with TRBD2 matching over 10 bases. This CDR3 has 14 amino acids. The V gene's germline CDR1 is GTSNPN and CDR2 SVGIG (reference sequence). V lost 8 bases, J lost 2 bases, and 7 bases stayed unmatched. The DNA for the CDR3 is TGTGCCCGCGAAGCGGGGGGGGACACAGATACGCAGTATTTT. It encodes CAREAGGDTDTQYF.

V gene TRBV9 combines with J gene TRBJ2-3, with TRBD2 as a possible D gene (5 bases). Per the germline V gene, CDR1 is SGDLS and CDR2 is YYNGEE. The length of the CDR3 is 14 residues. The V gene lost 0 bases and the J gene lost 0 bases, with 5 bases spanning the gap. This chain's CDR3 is CASSVGGSTDTQYF. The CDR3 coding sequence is TGTGCCAGCAGCGTAGGCGGGAGCACAGATACGCAGTATTTT.

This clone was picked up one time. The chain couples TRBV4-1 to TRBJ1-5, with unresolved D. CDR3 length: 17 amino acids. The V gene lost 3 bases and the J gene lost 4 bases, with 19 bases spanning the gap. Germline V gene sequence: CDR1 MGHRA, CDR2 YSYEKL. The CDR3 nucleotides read TGCGCCAGCAGCCATTCGACTCTCCGGGAGTTAAATCAGCCCCAGCATTTT. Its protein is CASSHSTLRELNQPQHF.

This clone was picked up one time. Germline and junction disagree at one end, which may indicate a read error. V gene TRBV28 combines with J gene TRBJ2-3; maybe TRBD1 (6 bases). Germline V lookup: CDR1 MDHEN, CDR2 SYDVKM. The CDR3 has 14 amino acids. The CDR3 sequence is CASSPHRDTNTQYF. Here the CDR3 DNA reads TGTGCCAGCAGTCCCCACCGGGACACAAATACGCAGTATTTT.

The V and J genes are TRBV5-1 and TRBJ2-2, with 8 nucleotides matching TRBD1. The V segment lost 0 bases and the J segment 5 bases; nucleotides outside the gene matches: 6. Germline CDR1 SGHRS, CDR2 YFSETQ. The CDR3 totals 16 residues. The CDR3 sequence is CASSLATGGWTGELFF. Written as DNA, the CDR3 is TGCGCCAGCAGCTTGGCTACAGGGGGTTGGACCGGGGAGCTGTTTTTT.

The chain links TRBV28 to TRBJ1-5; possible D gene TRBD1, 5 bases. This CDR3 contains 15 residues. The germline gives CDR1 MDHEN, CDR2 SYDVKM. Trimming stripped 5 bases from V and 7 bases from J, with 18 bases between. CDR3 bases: TGTGCCAGCAGTCCCCCGTTGGGCCGGGGGCAGCCCCAGCATTTT. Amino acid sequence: CASSPPLGRGQPQHF.

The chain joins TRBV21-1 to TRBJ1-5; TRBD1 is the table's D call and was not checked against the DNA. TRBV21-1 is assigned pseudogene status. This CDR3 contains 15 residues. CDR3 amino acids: CASSVSDRVNQPQHF. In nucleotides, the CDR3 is TGTGCCAGCAGCGTTAGTGACAGGGTAAATCAGCCCCAGCATTTT.

The CDR3 loop is CASSLLTFGGEKLFF. The CDR3 region has the DNA TGTGCCAGTAGCCTCCTAACGTTTGGGGGCGAAAAACTGTTTTTT. The V gene is TRBV19, the J gene TRBJ1-4; D may be TRBD1 (6 bases). The CDR3 has 15 residues. The germline V gene has CDR1 LNHDA and CDR2 SQIVND (reference sequence). With 6 bases removed from V and 8 bases from J, the gap between germline ends came to 19 bases.

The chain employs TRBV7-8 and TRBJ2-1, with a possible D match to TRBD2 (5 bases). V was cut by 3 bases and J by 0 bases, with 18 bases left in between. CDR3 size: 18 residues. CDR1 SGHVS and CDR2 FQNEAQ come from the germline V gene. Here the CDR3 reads CASSFGRWPGSSYNEQFF. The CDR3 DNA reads TGTGCCAGCAGCTTTGGGAGATGGCCGGGAAGCTCCTACAATGAGCAGTTCTTC.

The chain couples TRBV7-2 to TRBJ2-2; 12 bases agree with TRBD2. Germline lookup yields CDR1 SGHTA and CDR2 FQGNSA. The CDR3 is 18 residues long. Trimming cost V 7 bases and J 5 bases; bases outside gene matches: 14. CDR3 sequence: CASTPRASGGAQTGELFF. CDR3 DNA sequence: TGTGCCAGCACCCCGAGGGCTAGCGGGGGGGCGCAGACCGGGGAGCTGTTTTTT.